The present entry profiles one T cell receptor beta chain with its context. Methods used by the authors: Scientists estimated how many nucleated cells there were by amplifying reference gene primers. The repertoire was sequenced with immunoSEQ multiplex PCR; TCRdb's copy has only in-frame clones and lacks some. That table furnishes V, J and clone size, whereas the DNA furnished D and trimming. The sample has a few hundred thousand clones, roughly 86% seen once. V was clipped by 5 bases and J by 2 bases, with 16 bases between them. This CDR3 region has 16 residues. The germline V gene has CDR1 SEHNR and CDR2 FQNEAQ (reference sequence). The source of the sample is a study of blood T cell repertoires in COVID-19. The wider study: Sites in the United States, Italy and Spain provided acute and convalescent COVID-19 samples. Sources were T cells, B-cell-depleted T cells, or PBMCs; the material itself was cDNA or gDNA.

This TCR was sampled from a human donor in a cohort sampled during active COVID-19. The V and J genes are TRBV7-9 and TRBJ1-5; D is uncertain. The material sequenced was peripheral blood. In DNA, the CDR3 is TGTGCCAGCAGCCTAGGTCGAGAGGGTGGCAATCAGCCCCAGCATTTT. Protein sequence: CASSLGREGGNQPQHF.